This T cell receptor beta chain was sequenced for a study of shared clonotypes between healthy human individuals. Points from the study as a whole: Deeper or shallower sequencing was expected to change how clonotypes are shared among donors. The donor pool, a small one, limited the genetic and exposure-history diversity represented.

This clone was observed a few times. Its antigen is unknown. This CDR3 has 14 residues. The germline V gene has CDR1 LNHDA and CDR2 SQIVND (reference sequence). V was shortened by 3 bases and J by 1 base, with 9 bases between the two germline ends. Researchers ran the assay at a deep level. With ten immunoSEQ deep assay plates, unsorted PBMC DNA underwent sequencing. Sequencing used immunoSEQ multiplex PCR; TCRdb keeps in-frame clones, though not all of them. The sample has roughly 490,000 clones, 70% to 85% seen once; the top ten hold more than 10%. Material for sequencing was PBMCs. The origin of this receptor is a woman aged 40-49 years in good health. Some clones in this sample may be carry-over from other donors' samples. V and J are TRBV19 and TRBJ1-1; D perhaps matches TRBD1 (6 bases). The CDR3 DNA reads TGTGCCAGTAGTATTCAGGGGCCGAACACTGAAGCTTTCTTT. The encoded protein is CASSIQGPNTEAFF.